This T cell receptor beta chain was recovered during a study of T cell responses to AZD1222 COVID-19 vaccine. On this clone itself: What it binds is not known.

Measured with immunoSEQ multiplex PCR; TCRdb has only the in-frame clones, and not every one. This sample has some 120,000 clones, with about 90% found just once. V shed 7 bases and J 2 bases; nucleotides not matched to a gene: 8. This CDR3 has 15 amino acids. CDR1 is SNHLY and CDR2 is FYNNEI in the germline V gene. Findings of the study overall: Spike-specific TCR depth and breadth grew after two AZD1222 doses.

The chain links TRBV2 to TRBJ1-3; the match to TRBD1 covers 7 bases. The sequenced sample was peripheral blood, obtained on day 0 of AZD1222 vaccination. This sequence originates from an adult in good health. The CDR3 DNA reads TGTGCCAGCACCAGGGGGGATCGGACTGGAAACACCATATATTTT. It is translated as CASTRGDRTGNTIYF.